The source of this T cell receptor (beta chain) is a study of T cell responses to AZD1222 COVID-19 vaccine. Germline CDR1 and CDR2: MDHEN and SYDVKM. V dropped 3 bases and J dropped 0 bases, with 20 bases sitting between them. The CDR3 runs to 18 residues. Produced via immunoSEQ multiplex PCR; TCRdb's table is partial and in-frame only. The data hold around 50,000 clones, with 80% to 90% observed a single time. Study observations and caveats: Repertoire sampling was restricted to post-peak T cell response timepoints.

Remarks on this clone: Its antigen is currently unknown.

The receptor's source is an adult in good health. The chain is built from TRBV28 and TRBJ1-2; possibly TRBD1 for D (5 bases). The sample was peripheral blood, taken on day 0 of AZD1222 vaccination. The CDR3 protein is CASSFFSRDFGANYGYTF. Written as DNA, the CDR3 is TGTGCCAGCAGTTTTTTCAGCAGGGACTTTGGGGCTAACTATGGCTACACCTTC.